The entry below gives a single TCR beta chain sequence along with its context. Different DNA sequences within this sample yield the same CDR3. This record belongs to a study of circulating and synovial CD4+ cells in juvenile arthritis. CDR1 is LNHDA, CDR2 SQIVND, per germline (reference sequence). The CDR3 covers 15 residues. V was clipped by 8 bases and J by 2 bases; unmatched bases: 11. Sequenced samples came from active juvenile idiopathic arthritis patients. Method: immunoSEQ multiplex PCR; TCRdb's copy keeps in-frame clones and lacks some. The sample consists of fewer than 40,000 clones, less than 97% of them appearing once.

Specimen: CD4+ T cells from blood. The sequence was obtained from a human donor with juvenile idiopathic arthritis. The gene calls are TRBV19 and TRBJ2-5, with 7 nucleotides matching TRBD2. The CDR3, as DNA: TGTGCCAGTGCTGGGGGGAGGGACCCACAAGAGACCCAGTACTTC. It codes for CASAGGRDPQETQYF.